This is a list of T cell receptor beta chains from one sample in a study of OX40 agonist ivuxolimab in advanced cancers. Only in-frame clones appear in the TCRdb table, and some are missing; sequencing was by immunoSEQ multiplex PCR. The sample has about 100,000 clones, roughly 90% seen once. The sample consisted of CD4+ or CD8+ T cells sorted from blood, taken in a trial of the OX40 agonist ivuxolimab. These receptors all stem from an adult with an advanced solid tumor such as melanoma, head and neck, liver or kidney cancer. Both conserved end residues are trimmed from each CDR3.

j_gene | v_gene | CDR3aa
TRBJ1-6 | TRBV5-1 | ASSLGAVNSPLH
TRBJ2-5 | TRBV4-2 | ASSRDRVGQETQY
TRBJ1-1 | TRBV7-9 | ASSFTGGAATEAF
TRBJ2-7 | TRBV7-2 | ASSSPGTGGYEQY
TRBJ2-1 | TRBV4-1 | ASSQVTSGGNEQF
TRBJ1-1 | TRBV11-3 | ASSLGGAGRKNTEAF
TRBJ2-7 | TRBV27 | ASSPRTGGYEQY
TRBJ2-7 | TRBV5-6 | ASSLTSGGPYEQY
TRBJ2-3 | TRBV6-5 | ASWELGDTQY
TRBJ1-5 | TRBV5-5 | ASSLAIGGNQPQH
TRBJ2-7 | TRBV30 | AWRSLKTDYEQY
TRBJ2-1 | TRBV6-1 | ASVSGRGYNEQF
TRBJ1-5 | TRBV27 | ASSLSAIGTGRNQPQH
TRBJ2-7 | TRBV6-1 | ASSEAPGPIYEQY
TRBJ2-7 | TRBV6-5 | ASSWSRELGSYEQY
TRBJ1-2 | TRBV7-9 | ASSLEGSSGD
TRBJ2-2 | TRBV6-1 | ASAVRAFAGELF
TRBJ1-3 | TRBV6-1 | ASSETGSGNTIY
TRBJ1-2 | TRBV6-5 | ASSYQGGYT
TRBJ2-3 | TRBV4-2 | ASSQRAASTDTQY
TRBJ1-4 | TRBV13 | ASSLSASGGEKLF
TRBJ1-5 | TRBV9 | ASSAGRSNQPQH
TRBJ2-7 | TRBV10-3 | AIRDSAREQY
TRBJ1-5 | TRBV18 | ASSEGNQPQH
TRBJ2-3 | TRBV5-4 | ASSLGSSTGGTQY
TRBJ2-7 | TRBV6-6 | ASSYSLAGAYEQY
TRBJ2-7 | TRBV27 | ASSSGLSYEQY
TRBJ1-5 | TRBV2 | ASRRGANQPQH
TRBJ1-4 | TRBV2 | ASSSPGRANEKLF
TRBJ1-4 | TRBV2 | ASSDFGRGNEKLF
TRBJ1-4 | TRBV30 | AWKGLGEKLF
TRBJ1-1 | TRBV30 | AWSVGREWYLNTEAF
TRBJ2-7 | TRBV4-1 | ASSQAEGDSYEQY
TRBJ2-7 | TRBV5-1 | ASSQGGPGRLEQY
TRBJ1-5 | TRBV6-1 | ASSETWTQNQPQH
TRBJ2-7 | TRBV4-1 | ASSQDWRGSAYEQY
TRBJ2-7 | TRBV29-1 | SVTPGQGTYEQY
TRBJ2-7 | TRBV2 | ASSPEGGAYEQY
TRBJ1-1 | TRBV7-9 | ASSLEGLKNTEAF
TRBJ2-3 | TRBV7-2 | ASSLDGDTQY
TRBJ1-4 | TRBV5-1 | ASSLMARQGDEKLF
TRBJ1-4 | TRBV6-5 | ASSAGGRKLF
TRBJ2-1 | TRBV7-2 | ASSPGLLYNEQF
TRBJ1-1 | TRBV5-1 | ASSLDAEAF
TRBJ1-1 | TRBV29-1 | SARGGNTEAF
TRBJ2-1 | TRBV7-2 | ASSRGTSGNEQF